This T cell receptor (beta chain) was observed in a study of T cell repertoires in cytomegalovirus infection. For the study at large: Evidence of both CMV infection and a matching HLA type came from public TCR beta signatures.

TCRdb reprocessed the reads with MiXCR, giving one entry per CDR3 protein. The sample shows a few hundred thousand distinct CDR3 sequences, approximately 30% of them seen only once. Study-wide results and caveats: Across the ex vivo response, the dominant clonotypes were HLA-C-restricted CMV-specific TCR beta clonotypes.

V shed 3 bases and J shed 5 bases, with 7 bases lying between them. In germline, CDR1 is LGHNT, CDR2 FRNRAP. CDR3 length equals 12 residues. Turning to this clonotype: Its antigen is undetermined.

The sequences come from cultured PBMCs, collected from culture after CMV antigen stimulation. The source of this sequence is a human donor in good health (CMV status not recorded). Some clones in this sample may be carry-over from other donors' samples. The V call is TRBV12-5, the J call TRBJ1-1; D ambiguous. The CDR3 DNA reads TGTGCTAGTGGTTTTATAGGAACTGAAGCTTTCTTT. It encodes CASGFIGTEAFF.